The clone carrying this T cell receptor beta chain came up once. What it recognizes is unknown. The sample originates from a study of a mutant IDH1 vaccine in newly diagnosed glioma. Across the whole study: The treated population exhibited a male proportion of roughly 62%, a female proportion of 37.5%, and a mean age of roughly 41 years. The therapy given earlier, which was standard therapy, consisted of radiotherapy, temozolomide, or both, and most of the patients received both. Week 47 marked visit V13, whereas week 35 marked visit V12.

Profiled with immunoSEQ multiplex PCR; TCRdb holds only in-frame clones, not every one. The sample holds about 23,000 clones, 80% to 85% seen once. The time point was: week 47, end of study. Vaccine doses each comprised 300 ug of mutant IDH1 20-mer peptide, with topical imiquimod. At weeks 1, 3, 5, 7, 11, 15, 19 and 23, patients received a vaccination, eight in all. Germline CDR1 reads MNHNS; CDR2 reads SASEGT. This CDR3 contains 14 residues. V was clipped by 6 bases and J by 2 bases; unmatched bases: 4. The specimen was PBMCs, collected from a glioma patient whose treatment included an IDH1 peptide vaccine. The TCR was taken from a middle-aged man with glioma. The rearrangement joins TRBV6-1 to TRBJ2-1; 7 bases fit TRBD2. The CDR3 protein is CASSRREAYNEQFF. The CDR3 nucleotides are TGTGCCAGCAGCAGACGGGAGGCCTACAATGAGCAGTTCTTC.